In its sample, the clone carrying this TCR beta chain was seen many times. Antigen: not known. This entry comes from a study of early T cells in non-severe SARS-CoV-2 infection. Study background: The sequenced material was bulk RNA from unsorted whole blood, and its chains were unpaired. General study results and limits: VDJdb matching skewed toward anti-spike CD8 responses, missing private and CD4 specificities.

Germline values: CDR1 SQVTM, CDR2 ANQGSEA. This CDR3 spans 11 amino acids. Attachment of unique molecular identifiers was made to individual cDNA molecules. MiXCR, run by TCRdb on the 5' RACE reads, gives a single entry per CDR3 protein. Here the sample spans tens of thousands of distinct CDR3 sequences, about 9.1% being singletons. The receptor comes from an adult who was a healthcare worker with PCR-confirmed SARS-CoV-2 infection or an uninfected control (not recorded which). The genes are TRBV29-1 and TRBJ2-3; D is unresolved. Specimen: whole blood. The CDR3 protein is CTYVFADTQYF. For the CDR3, the DNA is TGCACCTACGTTTTTGCAGATACGCAGTATTTT.